This T cell receptor (beta chain) originates from a study of Ad26.COV2.S vaccination and SARS-CoV-2 variants. Findings of the study overall: Vaccine recipients showed a spike-specific TCR breadth that was higher than in placebo recipients. Similar non-spike TCR breadth was seen in vaccine and placebo recipients.

Treatment denoted: roughly 20 received Ad26.COV2.S at low or high dose, single or two shots; a few received placebo; per-sample allocation not given. On day 63 after the first injection, vaccine and placebo recipients gave samples. Boston supplied an adult donor aged 18-55 years. Produced via immunoSEQ multiplex PCR; TCRdb's table is partial and in-frame only. The sample holds 380,000 or so clones; around 89% are singletons and the top ten take around 6.4%. Trimming stripped 4 bases from V and 4 bases from J, with 12 bases between. The CDR3 covers 13 residues. Germline CDR1 SGHNT, CDR2 YYREEE (reference sequence). To note about this clone: The antigen is undetermined.

The sample in question was peripheral blood, obtained in a trial of Ad26.COV2.S vaccine versus placebo. V is TRBV5-4 and J is TRBJ2-7; D perhaps matches TRBD2 (5 bases). The TCR sequence derives from a person aged 18-65 years who received the Ad26.COV2.S COVID-19 vaccine or a placebo. The CDR3 coding sequence is TGTGCCAGCAGCCTCGGGAACGAGTACGAGCAGTACTTC. Protein product: CASSLGNEYEQYF.